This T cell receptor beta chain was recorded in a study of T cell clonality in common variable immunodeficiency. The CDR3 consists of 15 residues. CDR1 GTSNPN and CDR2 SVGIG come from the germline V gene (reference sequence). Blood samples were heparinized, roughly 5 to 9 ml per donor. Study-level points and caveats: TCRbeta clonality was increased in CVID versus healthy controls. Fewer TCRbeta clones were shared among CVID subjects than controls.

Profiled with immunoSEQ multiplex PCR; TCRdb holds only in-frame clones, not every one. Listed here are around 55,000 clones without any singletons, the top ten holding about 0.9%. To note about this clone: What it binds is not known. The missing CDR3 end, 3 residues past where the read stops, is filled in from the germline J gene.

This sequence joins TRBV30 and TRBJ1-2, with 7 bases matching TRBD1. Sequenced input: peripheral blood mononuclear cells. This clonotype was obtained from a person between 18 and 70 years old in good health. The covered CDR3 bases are TGTGCCTGGGTAGGGGGCAGCGGGATTTACAATGAC. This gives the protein CAWVGGSGIYND. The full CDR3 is CAWVGGSGIYNDYTF.